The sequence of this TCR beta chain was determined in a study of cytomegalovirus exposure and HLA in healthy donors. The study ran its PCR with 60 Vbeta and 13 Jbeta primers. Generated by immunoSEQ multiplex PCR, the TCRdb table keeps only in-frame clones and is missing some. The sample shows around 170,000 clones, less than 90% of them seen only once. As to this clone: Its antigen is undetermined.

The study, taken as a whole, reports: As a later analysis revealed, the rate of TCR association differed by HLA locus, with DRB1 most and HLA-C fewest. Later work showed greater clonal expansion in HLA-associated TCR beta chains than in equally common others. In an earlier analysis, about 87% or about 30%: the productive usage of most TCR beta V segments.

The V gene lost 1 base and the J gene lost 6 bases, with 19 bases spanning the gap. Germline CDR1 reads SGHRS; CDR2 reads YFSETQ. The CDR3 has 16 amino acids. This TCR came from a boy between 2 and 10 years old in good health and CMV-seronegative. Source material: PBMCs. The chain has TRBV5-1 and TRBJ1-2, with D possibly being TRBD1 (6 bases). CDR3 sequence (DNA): TGCGCCAGCAGCTTGAAATGGGGGGGGCCTGCGGATGGCTACACCTTC. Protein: CASSLKWGGPADGYTF.